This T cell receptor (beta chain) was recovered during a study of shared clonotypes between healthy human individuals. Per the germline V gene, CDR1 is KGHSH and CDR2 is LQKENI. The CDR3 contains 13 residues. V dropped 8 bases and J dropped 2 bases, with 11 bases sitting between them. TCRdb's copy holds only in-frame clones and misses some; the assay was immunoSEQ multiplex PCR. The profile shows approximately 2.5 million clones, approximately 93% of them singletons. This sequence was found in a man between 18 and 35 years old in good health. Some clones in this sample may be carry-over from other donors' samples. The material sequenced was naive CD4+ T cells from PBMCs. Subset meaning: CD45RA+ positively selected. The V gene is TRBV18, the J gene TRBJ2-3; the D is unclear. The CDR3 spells CASGTETTDTQYF. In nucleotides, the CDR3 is TGTGCCAGCGGTACAGAAACCACAGATACGCAGTATTTT.